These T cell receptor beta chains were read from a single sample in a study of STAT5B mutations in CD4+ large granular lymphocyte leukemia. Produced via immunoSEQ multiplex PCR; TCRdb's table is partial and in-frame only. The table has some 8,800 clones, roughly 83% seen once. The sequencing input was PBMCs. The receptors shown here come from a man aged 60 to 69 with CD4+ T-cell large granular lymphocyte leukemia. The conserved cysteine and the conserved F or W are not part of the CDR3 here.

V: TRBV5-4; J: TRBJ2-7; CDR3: ASSFLGQGSYEQY
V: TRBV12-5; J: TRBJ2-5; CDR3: ASGLQETQY
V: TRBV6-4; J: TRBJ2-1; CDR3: ASSAGTSGNEQF
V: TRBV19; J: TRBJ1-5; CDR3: ASRKTTGSNQPQH
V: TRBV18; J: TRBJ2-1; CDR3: ASSPAQRGEQF
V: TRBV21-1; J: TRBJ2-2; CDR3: ASSARGSPANTGELF
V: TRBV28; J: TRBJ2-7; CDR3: ASSVPGSWNEQY
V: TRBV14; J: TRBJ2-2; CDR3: ASSRSYFGALF
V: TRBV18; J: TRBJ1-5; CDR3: ASSPPAGYSGNQPQH
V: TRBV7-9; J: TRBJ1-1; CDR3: ASSLVGRTEAF
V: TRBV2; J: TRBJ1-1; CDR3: ASRAIMNTEAF
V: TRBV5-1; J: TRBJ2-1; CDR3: ASSLAYNEQF
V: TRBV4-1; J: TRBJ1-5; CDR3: ASSQESRGNQPQH
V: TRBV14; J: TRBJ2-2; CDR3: ASSRQGARAGELF
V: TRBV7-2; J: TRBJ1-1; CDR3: ASSLNPEGTEAF
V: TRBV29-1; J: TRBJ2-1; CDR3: SASMAGAYNEQF
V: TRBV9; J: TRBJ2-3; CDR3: ASSVAPGTDTQY
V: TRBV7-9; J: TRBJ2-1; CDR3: ASTSYDRGNEQF
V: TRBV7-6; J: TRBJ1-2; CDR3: ASSLARPRQGNYGYT
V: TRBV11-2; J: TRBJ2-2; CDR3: ASSSLTGATGELF
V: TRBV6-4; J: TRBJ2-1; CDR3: ASSPGLAGGNEQF
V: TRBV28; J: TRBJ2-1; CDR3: ASQEREAYNEQF
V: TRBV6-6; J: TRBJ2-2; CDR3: ASMSAGGVPGELF
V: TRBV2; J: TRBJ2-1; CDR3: ASSEFKGNEQF
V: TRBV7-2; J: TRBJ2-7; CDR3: ASSLEKRASSYEQY
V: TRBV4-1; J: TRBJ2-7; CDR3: ASSIDRAYEQY
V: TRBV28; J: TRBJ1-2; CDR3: ASRLQEYGYT
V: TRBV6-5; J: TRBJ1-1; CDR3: ASSLRGATEAF
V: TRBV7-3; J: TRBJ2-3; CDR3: ASSLRRQDTQY
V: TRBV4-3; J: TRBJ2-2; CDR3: ASSPSSIMTGELF
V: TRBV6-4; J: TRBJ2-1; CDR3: ASSDIQGNNEQF
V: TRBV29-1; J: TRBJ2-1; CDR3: SSGDRSYNEQF
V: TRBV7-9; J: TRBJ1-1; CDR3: ASSFKGESAEAF
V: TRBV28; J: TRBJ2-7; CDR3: ASSRYEQY
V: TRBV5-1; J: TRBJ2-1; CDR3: ASRSGTGVYNEQF
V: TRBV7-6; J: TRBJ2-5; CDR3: ASSLAAGGAETQY
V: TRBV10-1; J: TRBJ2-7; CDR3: APRGYGGAYEQY
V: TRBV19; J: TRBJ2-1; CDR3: ASSETGTGFLYEQF
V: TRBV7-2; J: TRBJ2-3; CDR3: ASSPRTGPDTQY
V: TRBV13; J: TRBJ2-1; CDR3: ASSLRRSSYNEQF
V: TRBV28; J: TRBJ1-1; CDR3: ASSFTGLEAF
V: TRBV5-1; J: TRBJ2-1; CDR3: ASSPSALYNEQF
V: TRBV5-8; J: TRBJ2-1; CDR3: ASTPRPYNEQF
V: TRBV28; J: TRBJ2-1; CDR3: AIDRAGGYTYSSYNEQF
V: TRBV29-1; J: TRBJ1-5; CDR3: SVGLSNQPQH
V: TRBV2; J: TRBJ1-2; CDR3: ASSEGYGYT
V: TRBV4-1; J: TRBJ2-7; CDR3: ASSPSAGGNSYEQY
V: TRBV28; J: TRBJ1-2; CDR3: ASSFRGPLGGYT
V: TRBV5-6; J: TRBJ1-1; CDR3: ASSLGTEAF
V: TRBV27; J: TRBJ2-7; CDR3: ASSPGLAGESIYEQY